The source of this T cell receptor (beta chain) is a study of read filtering for tumor transcriptome and immune sequencing. Study-wide results and limits: Dropping single-read clonotypes raised IR-seq and RNA-seq shared-clonotype correlation. In IR-seq, single-read clonotypes were around four fifths of clonotypes but approximately 3.2% of reads.

Sampling of bone marrow took place during active disease in every patient. Molecular barcoded adaptors covering alpha/delta and beta/gamma chains were used on approximately 400 ng RNA. One entry per CDR3 protein, called by TCRdb with MiXCR from the reads. This repertoire shows 90,000 or so distinct CDR3 sequences, roughly a fifth found once; its top ten account for 10% to 12%. CDR3 length equals 12 residues. Trimming took off 11 bases at V and 5 bases at J, with 12 bases between the two ends. There are many counts of this clonotype. The antigen is not known. Source material: a population of CD138-negative cells sorted from bone marrow. The J gene is TRBJ2-2, the V gene TRBV12-3 or TRBV12-4; the D gene is possibly TRBD1 (6 bases). This clonotype was obtained from a donor over 35 with multiple myeloma. The CDR3 loop is CAVGRGTGELFF. CDR3 DNA: TGTGCCGTCGGAAGGGGGACCGGGGAGCTGTTTTTT.